This T cell receptor (beta chain) came from a study of T cells expressing NK-cell markers. After re-calling the 5' RACE reads, TCRdb lists one entry per CDR3 protein, DNA absent. The sample totals about half a million distinct CDR3 sequences. The CDR3 is made up of 13 amino acids. The germline CDR1 and CDR2 sequences are SGDLS and YYNGEE. The sequencing input was blood T cells: a sorted CD56 or NKG2C T cell subset, CD4+ or CD8+ T cells, or bulk PBMC T cells (not recorded which). The sequence derives from a woman in her forties or fifties in good health. The chain combines TRBV9 with TRBJ1-2; absent DNA, TCRdb's TRBD1 call cannot be checked. This CDR3 reads CASSPRLGAGYTF.